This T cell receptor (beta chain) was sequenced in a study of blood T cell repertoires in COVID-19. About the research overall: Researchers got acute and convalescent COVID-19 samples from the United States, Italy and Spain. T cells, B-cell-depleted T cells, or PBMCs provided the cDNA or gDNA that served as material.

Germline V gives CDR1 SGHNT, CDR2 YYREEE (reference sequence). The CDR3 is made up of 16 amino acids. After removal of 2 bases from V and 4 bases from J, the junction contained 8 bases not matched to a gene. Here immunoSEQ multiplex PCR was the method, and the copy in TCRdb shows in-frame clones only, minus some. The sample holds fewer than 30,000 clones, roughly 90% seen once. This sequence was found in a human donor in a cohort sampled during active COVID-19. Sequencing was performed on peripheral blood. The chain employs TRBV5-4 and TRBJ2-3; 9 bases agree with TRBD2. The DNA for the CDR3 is TGTGCCAGCAGCTTCGGGAGCGGGGGGACCGCAGATACGCAGTATTTT. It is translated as CASSFGSGGTADTQYF. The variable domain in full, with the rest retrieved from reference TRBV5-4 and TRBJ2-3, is ETGVTQSPTHLIKTRGQQVTLRCSSQSGHNTVSWYQQALGQGPQFIFQYYREEENGRGNFPPRFSGLQFPNYSSELNVNALELDDSALYLCASSFGSGGTADTQYFGPGTRLTVL.